These 15 T cell receptor beta chains were all obtained from the same sample, sequenced in a study of human T cells and chemical hapten exposure. TCRdb re-derived calls from the RACE reads in MiXCR, one entry per CDR3 protein. The sample yields a few hundred thousand distinct CDR3 sequences, over 8% seen once. The sample's time point: pre-sensitization, week 0. Specified treatment: therapeutic diphenylcyclopropenone sensitization with weekly scalp DPC. The input for sequencing was whole blood, taken in connection with sensitization to the hapten diphenylcyclopropenone (DPC). All receptors derive from a woman in her thirties or forties with alopecia areata. Some clones in this sample may be carry-over from other donors' samples.

The chain recombines TRBV5-1 with TRBJ2-5; D not resolved. Germline V gives CDR1 SGHRS, CDR2 YFSETQ. Trimming left V 0 bases short and J 5 bases short, with 11 bases between. This CDR3 spans 14 amino acids. CDR3 DNA: TGCGCCAGCAGCTTGGTTCCCTGGAGCGAGACCCAGTACTTC. It codes for CASSLVPWSETQYF.

This clonotype was recorded many times. The chain has TRBV4-1 and TRBJ2-5; D is perhaps TRBD1 or TRBD2 (5 bases each). Germline V gene lookup returns CDR1 MGHRA and CDR2 YSYEKL. The CDR3 has 16 residues. V lost 0 bases and J 2 bases, leaving 13 bases between the germline ends. The CDR3 sequence is CASSQDGSGRQETQYF. In nucleotides, the CDR3 is TGCGCCAGCAGCCAAGATGGGTCGGGGCGGCAAGAGACCCAGTACTTC.

The CDR3 is CASRGPGLNTEAFF. The CDR3 DNA follows: TGTGCCAGCAGGGGACCGGGACTTAACACTGAAGCTTTCTTT. The rearrangement uses TRBV6-1 and TRBJ1-1, with D maybe TRBD1 (5 bases). The ends were cut back, 6 bases at V and 2 bases at J, with 13 bases in the middle. The CDR3 has 14 residues. Germline assignment: CDR1 MNHNS and CDR2 SASEGT.

This CDR3 reads CASSLLLGNTEAFF. Written as DNA, the CDR3 is TGTGCCAGCAGCTTACTCCTGGGGAACACTGAAGCTTTCTTT. This chain uses TRBV7-9 with TRBJ1-1, with D hard to call. Per the germline V gene, CDR1 is SEHNR and CDR2 is FQNEAQ (reference sequence). Deletions cut 2 bases from V and 1 base from J, with 8 bases between. The CDR3 runs to 14 residues.

This clonotype was detected many times. The V gene is TRBV6-5, the J gene TRBJ1-5; no reliable D call. Per germline, CDR1 MNHEY and CDR2 SVGAGI. The CDR3 is 17 residues long. Trimming left V 0 bases short and J 7 bases short, with 19 bases between. CDR3 in amino acids: CASSYSILPPGKQPQHF. The CDR3 nucleotides are TGTGCCAGCAGTTACTCGATATTACCCCCTGGGAAGCAGCCCCAGCATTTT.

V and J are TRBV2 and TRBJ1-1, with a possible D match to TRBD1 (5 bases). CDR1 is SNHLY and CDR2 is FYNNEI in the germline V gene. CDR3 length: 14 amino acids. The ends were cut back, 9 bases at V and 0 bases at J, with 14 bases in the middle. The CDR3 protein is CASLGGRVNTEAFF. The CDR3 bases are TGTGCCAGTCTGGGGGGGAGGGTGAACACTGAAGCTTTCTTT.

This clonotype was counted only a few times. The J gene is TRBJ2-1, the V gene TRBV27; 11 nucleotides line up with TRBD2. Trimming took 7 bases from V and 4 from J; bases not matched to a gene: 9. The CDR3 is 16 amino acids. Germline V gene data show CDR1 as MNHEY and CDR2 as SMNVEV (reference sequence). CDR3 in DNA: TGTGCCAGCACCACGATATTAGCGGGAGGGTACAATGAGCAGTTCTTC. As protein: CASTTILAGGYNEQFF.

The rearrangement links TRBV5-1 to TRBJ2-1, with D perhaps matching TRBD1 (5 bases). The CDR3 has 14 amino acids. CDR1 is SGHRS, CDR2 YFSETQ, per germline. V was pared by 1 base and J by 7 bases, with 12 bases between. CDR3 nucleotides: TGCGCCAGCAGCTTGTCGCAAGGGGTTAATGAGCAGTTCTTC. Protein: CASSLSQGVNEQFF.

The chain links TRBV7-8 to TRBJ2-1; 10 positions match TRBD2. The CDR3 has 16 amino acids. The V and J ends lost 5 bases and 0 bases, in that order; junction bases with no gene match: 4. Germline values: CDR1 SGHVS, CDR2 FQNEAQ. The CDR3: CASSELAGASYNEQFF. In DNA, the CDR3 is TGTGCCAGCAGCGAGCTAGCGGGGGCCTCCTACAATGAGCAGTTCTTC.

The CDR3 protein is CASSQEGGFGYEQYF. Here the CDR3 DNA reads TGTGCCAGCAGCCAAGAAGGGGGTTTCGGCTACGAGCAGTACTTC. The chain links TRBV3-1 to TRBJ2-7, with D possibly TRBD1 on 6 matching bases. Looked up from germline, CDR1 is LGHDT and CDR2 is YNNKEL (reference sequence). CDR3 length: 15 residues. Trimming removed 0 bases from V and 3 bases from J, with 12 bases in between.

This chain uses TRBV7-3 with TRBJ2-1, with 10 bases fitting TRBD2. V trimming: 2 bases; J trimming: 1 base; junction bases outside the gene matches: 5. Germline V gives CDR1 SGHTA, CDR2 FQGTGA. The CDR3 consists of 17 residues. CDR3 residues: CASSLYGAGGSYNEQFF. CDR3 DNA sequence: TGTGCCAGCAGCTTATATGGAGCGGGAGGGTCCTACAATGAGCAGTTCTTC.

This clonotype occurred a few times. V is TRBV6-2 or TRBV6-3 and J is TRBJ2-7; possible D gene TRBD1, 6 bases. The CDR3 covers 14 residues. The germline gives CDR1 MNHEY, CDR2 SVGEGT. Trimming pared 5 bases from V and 2 bases from J, leaving 13 bases between. CDR3 protein: CASSRKGDAYEQYF. The CDR3 bases are TGTGCCAGCAGTAGGAAGGGGGACGCCTACGAGCAGTACTTC.

Turning to this clonotype: This may stem from a read error, because a much larger clone lies one nucleotide away. V gene TRBV28 combines with J gene TRBJ1-1; D call uncertain. This CDR3 is built from 11 residues. Germline V gene data show CDR1 as MDHEN and CDR2 as SYDVKM. Trimming left V 8 bases short and J 1 base short, with 5 bases between. CDR3 region: CASWENTEAFF. The CDR3 DNA follows: TGTGCCAGCTGGGAGAACACTGAAGCTTTCTTT.

This clonotype was seen a handful of times. The CDR3 loop reads CATGMNNEKLFF. The CDR3, as DNA: TGTGCCACGGGGATGAATAATGAAAAACTGTTTTTT. The genes are TRBV10-3 and TRBJ1-4; D gene unclear. The CDR3 spans 12 residues. V lost 10 bases, J lost 4 bases, and 10 bases lay in between. Germline CDR1 is ENHRY and CDR2 is SYGVKD.

A few counts support this clonotype. V and J are TRBV7-2 and TRBJ2-1; 9 bases map to TRBD2. There are 15 residues in the CDR3. Trimming took 2 bases from V and 5 from J; bases not matched to a gene: 4. Per the germline V gene, CDR1 is SGHTA and CDR2 is FQGNSA. The DNA for the CDR3 is TGTGCCAGCAGCTTACTCCTAGCGGGAAACAATGAGCAGTTCTTC. Translating it yields CASSLLLAGNNEQFF.